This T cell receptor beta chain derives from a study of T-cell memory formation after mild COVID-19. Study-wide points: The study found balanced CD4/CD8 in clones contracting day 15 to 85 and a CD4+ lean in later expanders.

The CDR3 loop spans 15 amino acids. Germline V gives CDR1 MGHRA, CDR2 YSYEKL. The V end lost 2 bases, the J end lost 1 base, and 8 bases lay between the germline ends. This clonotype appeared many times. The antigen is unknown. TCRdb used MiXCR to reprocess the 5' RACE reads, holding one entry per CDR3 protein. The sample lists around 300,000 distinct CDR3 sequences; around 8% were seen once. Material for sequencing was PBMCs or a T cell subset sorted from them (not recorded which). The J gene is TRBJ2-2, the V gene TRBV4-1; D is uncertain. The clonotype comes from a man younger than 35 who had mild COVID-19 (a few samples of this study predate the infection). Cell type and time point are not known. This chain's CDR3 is CASSQPAMNTGELFF. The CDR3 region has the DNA TGCGCCAGCAGCCAACCGGCCATGAACACCGGGGAGCTGTTTTTT.